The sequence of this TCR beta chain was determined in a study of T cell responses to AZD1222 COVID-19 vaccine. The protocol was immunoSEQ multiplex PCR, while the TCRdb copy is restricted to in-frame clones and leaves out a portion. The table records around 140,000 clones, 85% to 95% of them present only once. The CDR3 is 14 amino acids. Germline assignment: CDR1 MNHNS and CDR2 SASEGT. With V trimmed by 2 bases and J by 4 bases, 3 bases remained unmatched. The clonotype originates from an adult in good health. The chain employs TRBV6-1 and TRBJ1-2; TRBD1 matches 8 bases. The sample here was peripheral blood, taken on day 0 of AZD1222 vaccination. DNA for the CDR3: TGTGCCAGCAGTGAAAGGACAGGGCCCTATGGCTACACCTTC. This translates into CASSERTGPYGYTF.